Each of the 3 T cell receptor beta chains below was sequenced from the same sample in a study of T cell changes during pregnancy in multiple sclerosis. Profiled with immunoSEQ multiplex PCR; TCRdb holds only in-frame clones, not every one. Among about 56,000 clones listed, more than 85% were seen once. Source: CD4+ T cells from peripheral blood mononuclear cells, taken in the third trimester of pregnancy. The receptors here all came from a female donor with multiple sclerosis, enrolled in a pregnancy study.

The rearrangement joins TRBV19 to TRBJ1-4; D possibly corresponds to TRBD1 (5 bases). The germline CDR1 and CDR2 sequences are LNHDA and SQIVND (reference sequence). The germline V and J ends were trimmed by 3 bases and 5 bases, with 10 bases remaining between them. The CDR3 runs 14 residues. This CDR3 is CASSIWGGNEKLFF. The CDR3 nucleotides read TGTGCCAGTAGTATTTGGGGGGGGAATGAAAAACTGTTTTTT.

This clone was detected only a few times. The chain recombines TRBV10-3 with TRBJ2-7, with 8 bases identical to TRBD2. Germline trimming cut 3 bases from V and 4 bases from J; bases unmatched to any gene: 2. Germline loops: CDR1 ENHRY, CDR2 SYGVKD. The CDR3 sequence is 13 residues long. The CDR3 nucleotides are TGTGCCATCAGTGAAACTAGCGGTTACGAGCAGTACTTC. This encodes CAISETSGYEQYF.

CDR3 residues: CASSLAGRARDTEAFF. CDR3 sequence (DNA): TGCGCCAGCAGCTTGGCCGGGAGGGCGCGGGACACTGAAGCTTTCTTT. The chain is built from TRBV5-1 and TRBJ1-1; D call uncertain. Germline-derived CDR1 and CDR2 are SGHRS and YFSETQ. The CDR3 has 16 amino acids. Trimming took 0 bases from V and 3 from J, leaving 15 bases between them.